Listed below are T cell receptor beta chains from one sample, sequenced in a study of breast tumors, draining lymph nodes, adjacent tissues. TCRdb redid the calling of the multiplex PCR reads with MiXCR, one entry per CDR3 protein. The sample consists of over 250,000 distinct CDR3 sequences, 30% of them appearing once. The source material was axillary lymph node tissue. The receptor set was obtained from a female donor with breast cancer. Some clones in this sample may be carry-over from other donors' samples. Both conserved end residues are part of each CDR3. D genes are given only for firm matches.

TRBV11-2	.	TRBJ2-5	CASSFTWETQYF
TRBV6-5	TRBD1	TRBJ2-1	CASSYSAGTEDYNEQFF
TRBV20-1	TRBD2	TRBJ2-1	CSASGLVEKEQFF
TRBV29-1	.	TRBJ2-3	CSGRRTSTDTQYF
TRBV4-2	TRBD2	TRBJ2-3	CASSQDPAGGADTQYF
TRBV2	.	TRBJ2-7	CASTREDEQYF
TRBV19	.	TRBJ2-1	CASGRIPGVIRDEQFF
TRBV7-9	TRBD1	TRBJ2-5	CASRTGPLQGETRYF
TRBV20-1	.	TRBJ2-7	CSADPLEPAYEQYF
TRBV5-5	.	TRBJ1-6	CASSPGATYNSPLHF
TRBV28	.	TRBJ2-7	CASSLYYEQYF
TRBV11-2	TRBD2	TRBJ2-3	CASSRTLAGAYTDTQYF
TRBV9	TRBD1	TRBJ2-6	CASSVARDSSGANVLTF
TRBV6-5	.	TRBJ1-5	CASSYSRDSNQPQHF
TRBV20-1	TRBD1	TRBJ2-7	CSARPGGFYGQYF
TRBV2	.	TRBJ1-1	CASALLPGTGAFF
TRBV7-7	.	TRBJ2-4	CASSLGRGLAKNIQYF
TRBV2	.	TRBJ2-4	CASIPGDKNIQYF
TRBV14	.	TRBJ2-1	CASSLASYNEQFF
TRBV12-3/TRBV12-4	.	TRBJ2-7	CASSNPTGPEQYF
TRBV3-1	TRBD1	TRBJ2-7	CASSRHGTVNYEQYF
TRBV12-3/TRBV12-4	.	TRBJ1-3	CASSLGQGLSGNTIYF